Described below is a single T cell receptor beta chain sequence and its context. Its recognized antigen is unknown. Nothing much larger sits one base from this clone, and base qualities are not available. The entry originates in a study of cytomegalovirus exposure and HLA in healthy donors (dated by TCRdb to about 2017). For the wider study: In an earlier analysis of approximately 640 of the donors, 276 Gb of sequence data and 90 million to 130 million unique TCR beta sequences from roughly 180 million T cells were reported. An early release covering more than 500 HLA-typed donors comprised roughly 300 gigabases of sequencing data and 85 million or so unique TCR sequences. Of the 398 genotyped donors, 65% to 90% fell in the genetic ancestry cluster associated with self-reported Caucasian donors. The study aimed to test whether cataloging public T cell receptors could reveal signatures of past pathogen exposure. Using immunosequencing, the study profiled T cell repertoires from 666 subjects and related those repertoires to cytomegalovirus serostatus. A separate validation cohort of 100 to 150 different subjects was used in addition to the 666-subject first cohort. The study combined high-throughput TCR immunosequencing, statistical association of individual TCRs with disease status, and machine learning to predict cytomegalovirus infection status. A later analysis re-examined previously published TCR beta repertoires from just over 650 donors and added high-resolution HLA genotyping to investigate patterns of TCR occurrence. Rather than drawing on any new phenotypic data, the later analysis identified candidate immune exposures from TCR beta sequences and the way those sequences occurred across donors. An earlier analysis of around 640 of the donors used high-throughput TCR beta sequencing to judge whether each TCR beta V gene segment behaved as functional or pseudogenic. Donor age, sex, ethnicity and CMV serostatus were compiled together with the repertoire data. A later genetic analysis took genome-wide SNP genotypes for about three fifths of the 666 donors and used that subset as a discovery cohort. Every discovery cohort repertoire had been produced on one sequencing platform. HLA typing covered class I and class II loci at four-digit resolution. Typing coverage varied by locus: roughly 629-640 donors for A, B, C, DRB1 and DQB1; approximately 500 for DQA1; around 610 for DPA1; around 490 for DPB1. Because of strong linkage in the cohort, roughly five DR-DQ haplotypes were treated as single units for association and clustering. Among about 400 genotyped donors of the cohort, an average of around 220,000 unique TCR beta nucleotide sequences was sequenced per donor, of which 15% to 20% were non-productive.

Library preparation used the immunoSEQ multiplex PCR assay. For the multiplex PCR, a mixture combining 60 forward primers for TCR Vbeta segments and 13 reverse primers for TCR Jbeta segments was used. Amplification of the CDR3 region of rearranged TCR beta genes was performed with a multiplex PCR assay on genomic DNA. The amplified TCR beta libraries were sequenced on the Illumina HiSeq System as 87-base-pair reads. From the authors' description of their analysis: A later analysis counted about 80 million unique TCR beta chains across the approximately 700 repertoires, and roughly 9.9 million of these chains were shared by at least two donors. Raw reads were error-corrected and collapsed into unique sequences with a nearest-neighbor algorithm that merged closely related sequences to remove PCR and sequencing errors. V, D and J gene segments were assigned by aligning CDR3 sequences to IMGT reference sequences. For a sequence to be retained, at least a six-nucleotide match to both a V gene segment and a J gene segment was required. A rearrangement was called productive if the CDR3 had no stop codons and remained in frame with V and J, and every other rearrangement was called non-productive. Following IMGT convention, CDR3 was defined as the stretch from the second conserved V-encoded cysteine to the conserved J-encoded phenylalanine. The earlier analysis of about 610 of the donors excluded sequences that lacked an unambiguous match to a single V gene segment. In an earlier analysis of roughly 600 of the donors, a V segment was called functional when productive rearrangements were above 56.7%, and segregating when the standard deviation between donors exceeded 5%. To diagnose cytomegalovirus status from the catalog of TCR beta chain sequences, a statistical classification framework was built. V and J gene assignment, in a later analysis, came from comparing TCR nucleotide sequences with IMGT/GENE-DB human TR gene sequences. In a later analysis, CDR3 sequences and most-parsimonious VDJ recombination scenarios were assigned using the TCRdist pipeline. In a later analysis, each TCR beta chain was defined by its CDR3 amino acid sequence together with its V-gene family, and reads without a unique V-gene family were excluded. A later analysis removed 592 highly shared, low-generation-probability nucleotide sequences to deal with suspected cross-contamination and a sequencing artifact. In a later analysis, a clonal expansion index was calculated for each public chain from normalized within-repertoire ranks of inferred template counts. A later analysis computed generation probabilities with a VDJ recombination model fitted to out-of-frame rearrangements, and checked the results against IGoR. A later analysis scored TCR-TCR, TCR-HLA and TCR-CMV co-occurrence with hypergeometric tests, applying a repertoire-size bias correction to TCR pairs. A later analysis estimated false discovery rates by permuting HLA or CMV assignments 20 times. In a later analysis, co-occurring TCRs were grouped using DBSCAN, with TCRdist sequence similarity added in when clustering inside HLA-allele-positive subsets. Repertoires with fewer than 30,000 or more than 120,000 public chains, plus five repertoires with anomalous nucleotide sharing, were excluded from co-occurrence clustering. The table comes from immuneACCESS by way of TCRdb, which keeps in-frame sequences with V and J called. Part of the clones is missing from these tables; in studies checked, under half for an unresolved V gene and the rest for unknown reasons. Clonal size and the V and J genes are those of that table, whereas D and trimming came from the DNA. The sample data list 150,000 to 180,000 clones, and 65% to 75% of these were observed just once. Of the sample, 2.1% falls within the top ten clones.

Trimming removed 3 bases from V and 3 bases from J, leaving 17 bases between the germline ends. The germline V gene encodes CDR1 GTSNPN and CDR2 SVGIG (reference sequence). Measured from the cysteine to the phenylalanine, the CDR3 is 16 residues long. This entry keeps only the CDR3 DNA: 48 bases, framed from base 1. Broad study findings and their caveats: An association between a missense DCLRE1C variant and V-gene and J-gene trimming of TCR beta chains was found in a later genetic analysis and replicated in an independent cohort. Immune exposure information for the cohort was limited to CMV serostatus. A later analysis found that most CMV-associated TCR beta chains appeared HLA-restricted, with HLA associations seemingly driven largely by CMV exposure. Correlated functional status among segregating V segments might reflect linkage disequilibrium, but an unknown experimental factor could not be ruled out. The sequencing pipeline was judged likely to have produced a cluster of highly shared sequence variants as a technical artifact. In vitro tests confirmed that a few of the cytomegalovirus-associated TCR beta chains recognize cytomegalovirus antigens. An earlier analysis of around 540 of the donors showed that most TCR beta V segments appeared in productive rearrangements either about 87% or about 30% of the time, which broadly matched IMGT annotations. In a later analysis, TCR association rates were found to vary across HLA loci, with the most associated TCRs seen for DRB1 alleles and the fewest for HLA-C alleles. HLA typing was unavailable for some donors at each locus, so association tests used only the typed subset. Roughly uniform sequencing depth across donors was assumed in presence/absence analyses, although this assumption may not hold. Because counts were too low, seventeen rarely observed V segments, including chromosome 9 orphons, were excluded from the earlier analysis of some 590 of the donors. Compared with equally common non-associated chains, HLA-associated TCR beta chains in a later analysis were more clonally expanded and had lower generation probabilities. In both the original and validation cohorts, the classifier was reported to diagnose cytomegalovirus status with high specificity and sensitivity. At a false discovery rate of 0.05, a later analysis linked around 15,000 TCR beta sequences to specific HLA alleles. A further reported finding was that TCR beta sequences accurately predicted the HLA-A and HLA-B alleles for most subjects in the first cohort. Because the 87-base-pair reads could not distinguish some IMGT-functional V segments, including TRBV6-2 and TRBV6-3, those segments were excluded. In the study, 164 TCR beta chains were listed as associated with cytomegalovirus. In a later analysis, several top co-occurrence clusters were reported to appear linked to parvovirus B19, influenza, CMV and Epstein-Barr virus. Most TCR sequences were seen in very few donors, while some public TCRs were found in many individuals. A later genetic analysis reported fewer N-insertions in productive TCRs among donors in an Asian-associated ancestry cluster than the roughly 720-donor mean. Strong co-occurrence of HLA alleles, especially DR and DQ, made assigning TCR associations to individual alleles difficult. The cohort was sequenced for TCR beta chains only, and without alpha or paired-chain data the features that could be detected were limited. The authors suggested that the approach could potentially be generalized to other disease states and immunological phenotypes.

The cohort consisted of approximately 670 healthy bone marrow donors. At the time of sampling, all cohort members were nominally healthy, though unrecorded immune exposures were likely present. The donor tested CMV seronegative, placing the donor among the 352 seronegative members of the cohort. A peripheral blood sample was provided by each donor, and peripheral blood mononuclear cells were used for TCR beta sequencing. The Qiagen DNeasy Blood Extraction Kit was used to extract genomic DNA from the blood cell samples. Recombination connected TRBV30 to TRBJ1-4; D gene: possibly TRBD1, on 6 matching bases. The sequence derives from a man aged 25 to 45 in good health and CMV-seronegative. The sequenced sample was PBMCs. In nucleotides, the sequence is TGTGCCTGGAGACCAGGGGCTCACCTCCCTAATGAAAAACTGTTTTTT. Translated, it reads CAWRPGAHLPNEKLFF.